What follows are 7 T cell receptor beta chains derived from one specimen sequenced in a study of OX40 agonist ivuxolimab in advanced cancers. Assay: immunoSEQ multiplex PCR; the TCRdb copy retains only in-frame clones and omits some. Here the sample spans tens of thousands of clones, roughly 90% being singletons. The sample was CD4+ or CD8+ T cells sorted from blood, taken in a trial of the OX40 agonist ivuxolimab. These receptors all stem from an adult with an advanced solid tumor such as melanoma, head and neck, liver or kidney cancer.

V gene TRBV27 combines with J gene TRBJ1-5; D not certain. This CDR3 comprises 14 residues. Germline loops: CDR1 MNHEY, CDR2 SMNVEV (reference sequence). V lost 6 bases and J 3 bases, leaving 12 bases between the germline ends. The CDR3 DNA follows: TGTGCCAGCAGCCCCGACAAGAACAATCAGCCCCAGCATTTT. Its protein is CASSPDKNNQPQHF.

This chain uses TRBV7-6 with TRBJ2-4; D unclear. In germline, CDR1 is SGHVS, CDR2 FNYEAQ. This CDR3 is 17 amino acids long. V was clipped by 0 bases and J by 1 base, with 13 bases between them. The DNA for the CDR3 is TGTGCCAGCAGCTTAGCGGGCGGTGACGGGGCCAAAAACATTCAGTACTTC. Translated, it gives CASSLAGGDGAKNIQYF.

This sequence joins TRBV7-9 and TRBJ2-4; possibly TRBD2 for D (5 bases). CDR1 is SEHNR, CDR2 FQNEAQ, per germline (reference sequence). Deletions cut 5 bases from V and 2 bases from J, with 22 bases between. CDR3 size: 18 residues. CDR3: CASSPPEGGVRSKNIQYF. In nucleotides, the CDR3 is TGTGCCAGCAGCCCTCCGGAAGGAGGCGTTCGGTCCAAAAACATTCAGTACTTC.

The V call is TRBV28, the J call TRBJ2-2; 9 positions agree with TRBD2. The length of the CDR3 is 16 residues. Germline V gives CDR1 MDHEN, CDR2 SYDVKM. J was trimmed by 5 bases and V by 7 bases; bases with no gene match: 11. The CDR3 spells CASINDVAGETGELFF. In DNA, the CDR3 is TGTGCCAGCATCAATGACGTAGCGGGAGAGACCGGGGAGCTGTTTTTT.

V is TRBV19 and J is TRBJ1-1, with unresolved D. The CDR3 is made up of 14 amino acids. V lost 5 bases and J lost 3, with 13 bases in between. Germline V gene data show CDR1 as LNHDA and CDR2 as SQIVND (reference sequence). CDR3 protein: CASSVVDGDTEAFF. Here the CDR3 DNA reads TGTGCCAGTAGTGTTGTGGACGGGGACACTGAAGCTTTCTTT. The full variable domain, rest sourced from reference TRBV19 and TRBJ1-1, is DGGITQSPKYLFRKEGQNVTLSCEQNLNHDAMYWYRQDPGQGLRLIYYSQIVNDFQKGDIAEGYSVSREKKESFPLTVTSAQKNPTAFYLCASSVVDGDTEAFFGQGTRLTVV.

The chain uses TRBV4-3 and TRBJ2-1; either TRBD1 or TRBD2 may fit D (5 bases each). V lost 0 bases, J lost 4 bases, and 16 bases lay in between. Germline V CDR1 and CDR2: LGHNA, YSLEER. The CDR3 is 17 amino acids. The CDR3 protein is CASSQDRTRGAYNEQFF. CDR3 nucleotides: TGCGCCAGCAGCCAAGATCGCACACGAGGGGCTTACAATGAGCAGTTCTTC.

This rearrangement joins TRBV21-1 to TRBJ1-2; the table's D call of TRBD1 was not tested on the DNA. TRBV21-1 is classified as a pseudogene. This CDR3 has 12 residues. Here the CDR3 reads CASLTGGYGYTF. The CDR3 DNA sequence: TGTGCCAGTCTGACAGGGGGCTATGGCTACACCTTC.